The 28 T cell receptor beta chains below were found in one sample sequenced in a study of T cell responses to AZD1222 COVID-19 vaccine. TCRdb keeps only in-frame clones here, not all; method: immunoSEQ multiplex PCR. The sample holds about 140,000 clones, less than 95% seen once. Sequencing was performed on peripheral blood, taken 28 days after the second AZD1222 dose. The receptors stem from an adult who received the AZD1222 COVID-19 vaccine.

This CDR3 is CASSLNRVGYGYTF. The CDR3 DNA follows: TGTGCCAGCAGTTTAAACAGGGTCGGGTATGGCTACACCTTC. This chain uses TRBV28 with TRBJ1-2; TRBD1 might be the D (6 bases). CDR3 length equals 14 residues. CDR1 is MDHEN and CDR2 is SYDVKM in the germline V gene. Trimming left V 2 bases short and J 5 bases short, with 12 bases between.

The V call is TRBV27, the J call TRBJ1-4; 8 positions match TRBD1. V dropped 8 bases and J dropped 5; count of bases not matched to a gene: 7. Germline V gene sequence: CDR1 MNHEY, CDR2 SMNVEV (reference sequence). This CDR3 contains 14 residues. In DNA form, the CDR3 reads TGTGCCAGCGCAGCACAGGGGGACAATGAAAAACTGTTTTTT. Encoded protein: CASAAQGDNEKLFF. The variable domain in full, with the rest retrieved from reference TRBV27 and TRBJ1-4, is EAQVTQNPRYLITVTGKKLTVTCSQNMNHEYMSWYRQDPGLGLRQIYYSMNVEVTDKGDVPEGYKVSRKEKRNFPLILESPSPNQTSLYFCASAAQGDNEKLFFGSGTQLSVL.

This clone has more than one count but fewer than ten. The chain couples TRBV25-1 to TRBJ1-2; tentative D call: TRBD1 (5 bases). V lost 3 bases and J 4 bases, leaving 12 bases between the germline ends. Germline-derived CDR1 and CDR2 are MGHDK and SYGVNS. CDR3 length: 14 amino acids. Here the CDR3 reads CASSDGAAGYGYTF. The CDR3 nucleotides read TGTGCCAGCAGTGACGGGGCAGCGGGCTATGGCTACACCTTC.

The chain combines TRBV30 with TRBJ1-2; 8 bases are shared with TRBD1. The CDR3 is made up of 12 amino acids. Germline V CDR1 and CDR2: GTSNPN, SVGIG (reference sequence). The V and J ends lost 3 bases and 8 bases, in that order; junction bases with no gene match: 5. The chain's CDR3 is CAWRGQGGGYTF. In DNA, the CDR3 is TGTGCCTGGAGAGGACAGGGAGGCGGCTACACCTTC.

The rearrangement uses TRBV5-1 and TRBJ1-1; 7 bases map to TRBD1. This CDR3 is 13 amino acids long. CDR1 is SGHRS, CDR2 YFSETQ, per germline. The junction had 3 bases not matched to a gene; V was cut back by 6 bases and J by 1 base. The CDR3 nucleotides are TGCGCCAGCAACGACAGGGCGAACACTGAAGCTTTCTTT. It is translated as CASNDRANTEAFF.

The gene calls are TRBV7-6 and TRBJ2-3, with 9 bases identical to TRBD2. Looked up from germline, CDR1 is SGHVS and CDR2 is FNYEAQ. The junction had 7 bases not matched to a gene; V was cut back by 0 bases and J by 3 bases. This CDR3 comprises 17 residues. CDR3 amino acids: CASSLAGAGGPTDTQYF. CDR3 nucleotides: TGTGCCAGCAGCTTAGCGGGGGCGGGGGGGCCGACAGATACGCAGTATTTT.

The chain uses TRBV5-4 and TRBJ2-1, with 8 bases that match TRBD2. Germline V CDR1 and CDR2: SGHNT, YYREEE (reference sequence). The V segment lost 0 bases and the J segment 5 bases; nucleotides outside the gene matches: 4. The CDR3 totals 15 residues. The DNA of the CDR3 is TGTGCCAGCAGCTTGGAAGCGGGAGTCAACAATGAGCAGTTCTTC. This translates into CASSLEAGVNNEQFF.

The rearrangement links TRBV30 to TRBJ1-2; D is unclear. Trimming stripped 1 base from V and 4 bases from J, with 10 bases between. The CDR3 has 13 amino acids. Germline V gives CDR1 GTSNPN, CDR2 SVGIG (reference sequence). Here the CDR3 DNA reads TGTGCCTGGAGTGGCGGTTTAGCCTATGGCTACACCTTC. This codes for CAWSGGLAYGYTF.

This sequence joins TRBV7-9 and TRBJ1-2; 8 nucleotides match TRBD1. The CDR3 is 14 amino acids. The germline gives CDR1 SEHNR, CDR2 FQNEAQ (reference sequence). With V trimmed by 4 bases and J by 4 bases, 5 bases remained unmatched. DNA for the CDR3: TGTGCCAGCAGCTGGGAGACAGGGGTCTATGGCTACACCTTC. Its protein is CASSWETGVYGYTF. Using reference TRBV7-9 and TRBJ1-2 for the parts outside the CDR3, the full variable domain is DTGVSQNPRHKITKRGQNVTFRCDPISEHNRLYWYRQTLGQGPEFLTYFQNEAQLEKSRLLSDRFSAERPKGSFSTLEIQRTEQGDSAMYLCASSWETGVYGYTFGSGTRLTVV.

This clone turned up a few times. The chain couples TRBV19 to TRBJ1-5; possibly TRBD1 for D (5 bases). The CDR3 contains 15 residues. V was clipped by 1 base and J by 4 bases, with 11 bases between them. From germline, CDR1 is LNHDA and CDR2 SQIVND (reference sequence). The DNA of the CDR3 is TGTGCCAGTAGTATAGTGGGGGGAGCAAATCAGCCCCAGCATTTT. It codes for CASSIVGGANQPQHF.

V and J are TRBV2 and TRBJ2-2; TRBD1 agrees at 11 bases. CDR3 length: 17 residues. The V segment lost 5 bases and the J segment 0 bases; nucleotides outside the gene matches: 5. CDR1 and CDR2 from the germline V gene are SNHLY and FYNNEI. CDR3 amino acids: CASSPGQGETNTGELFF. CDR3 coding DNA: TGTGCCAGCAGTCCGGGACAGGGGGAGACGAACACCGGGGAGCTGTTTTTT. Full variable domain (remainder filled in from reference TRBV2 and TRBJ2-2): EPEVTQTPSHQVTQMGQEVILRCVPISNHLYFYWYRQILGQKVEFLVSFYNNEISEKSEIFDDQFSVERPDGSNFTLKIRSTKLEDSAMYFCASSPGQGETNTGELFFGEGSRLTVL.

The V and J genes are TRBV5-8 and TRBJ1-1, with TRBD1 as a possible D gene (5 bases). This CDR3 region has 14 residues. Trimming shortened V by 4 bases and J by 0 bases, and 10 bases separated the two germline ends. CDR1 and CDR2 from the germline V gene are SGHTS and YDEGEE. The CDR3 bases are TGTGCCAGCAGCGTATCAGGGTTGAACACTGAAGCTTTCTTT. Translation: CASSVSGLNTEAFF.

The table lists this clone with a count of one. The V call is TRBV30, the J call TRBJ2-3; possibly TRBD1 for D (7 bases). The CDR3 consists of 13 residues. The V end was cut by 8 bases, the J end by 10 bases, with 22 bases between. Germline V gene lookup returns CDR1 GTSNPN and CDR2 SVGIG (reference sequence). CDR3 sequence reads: CAGDRAHIAAQYF. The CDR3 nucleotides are TGTGCCGGTGACAGGGCTCACATAGCGGCGCAGTATTTT.

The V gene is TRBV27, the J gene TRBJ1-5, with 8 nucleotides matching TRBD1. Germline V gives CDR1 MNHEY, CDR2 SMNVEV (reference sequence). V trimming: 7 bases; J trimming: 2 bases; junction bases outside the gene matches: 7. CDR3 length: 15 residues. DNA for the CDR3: TGTGCCAGCACTGCAGGGGGCTCAGGCAATCAGCCCCAGCATTTT. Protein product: CASTAGGSGNQPQHF.

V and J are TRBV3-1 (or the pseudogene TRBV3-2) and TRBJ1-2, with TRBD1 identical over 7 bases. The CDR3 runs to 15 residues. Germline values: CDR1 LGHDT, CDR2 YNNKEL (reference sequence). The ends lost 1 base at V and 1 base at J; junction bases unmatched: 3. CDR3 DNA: TGTGCCAGCAGCCAAGGCAGACAGGGTAACTATGGCTACACCTTC. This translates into CASSQGRQGNYGYTF.

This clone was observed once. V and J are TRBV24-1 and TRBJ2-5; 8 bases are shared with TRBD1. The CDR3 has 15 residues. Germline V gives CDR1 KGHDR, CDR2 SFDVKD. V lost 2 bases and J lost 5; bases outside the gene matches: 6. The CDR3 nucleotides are TGTGCCACCAGTGATTCCCAGGGGGCAATTGAGACCCAGTACTTC. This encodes CATSDSQGAIETQYF.

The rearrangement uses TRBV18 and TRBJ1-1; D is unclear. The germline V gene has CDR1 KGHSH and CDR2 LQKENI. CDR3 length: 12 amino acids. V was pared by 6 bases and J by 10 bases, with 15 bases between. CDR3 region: CASSVDLARAFF. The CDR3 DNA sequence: TGTGCCAGCTCCGTTGACCTGGCGCGAGCTTTCTTT.

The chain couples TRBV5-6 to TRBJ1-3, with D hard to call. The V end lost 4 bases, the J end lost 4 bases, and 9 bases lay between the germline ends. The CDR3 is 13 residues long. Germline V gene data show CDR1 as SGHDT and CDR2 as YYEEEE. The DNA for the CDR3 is TGTGCCAGCAGCAGCCGAAGGGGAAACACCATATATTTT. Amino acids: CASSSRRGNTIYF.

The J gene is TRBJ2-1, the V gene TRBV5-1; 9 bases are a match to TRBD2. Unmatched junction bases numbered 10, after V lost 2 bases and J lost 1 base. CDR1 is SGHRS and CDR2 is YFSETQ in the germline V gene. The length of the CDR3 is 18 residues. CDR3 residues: CASSLSPLSGGSYNEQFF. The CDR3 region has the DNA TGCGCCAGCAGCTTATCGCCACTAAGCGGGGGGTCCTACAATGAGCAGTTCTTC.

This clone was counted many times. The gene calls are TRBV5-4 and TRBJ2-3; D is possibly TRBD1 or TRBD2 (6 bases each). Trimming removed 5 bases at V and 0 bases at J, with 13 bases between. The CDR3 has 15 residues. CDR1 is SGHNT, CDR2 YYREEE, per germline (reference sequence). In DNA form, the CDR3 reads TGTGCCAGCAGACTCTCGGGGGCCAGCACAGATACGCAGTATTTT. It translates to CASRLSGASTDTQYF.

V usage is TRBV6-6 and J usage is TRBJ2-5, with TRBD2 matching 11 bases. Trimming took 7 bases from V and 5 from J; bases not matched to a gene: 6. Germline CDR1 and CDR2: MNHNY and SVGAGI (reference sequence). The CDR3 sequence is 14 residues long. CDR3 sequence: CASKFSGGAETQYF. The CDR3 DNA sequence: TGTGCCAGCAAATTTAGCGGGGGGGCCGAGACCCAGTACTTC.

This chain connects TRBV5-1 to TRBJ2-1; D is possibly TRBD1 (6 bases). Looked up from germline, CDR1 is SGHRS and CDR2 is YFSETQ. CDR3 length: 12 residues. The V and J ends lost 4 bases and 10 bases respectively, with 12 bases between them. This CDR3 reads CASSPSGTEQFF. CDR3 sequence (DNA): TGCGCCAGCAGCCCCTCGGGGACAGAGCAGTTCTTC.

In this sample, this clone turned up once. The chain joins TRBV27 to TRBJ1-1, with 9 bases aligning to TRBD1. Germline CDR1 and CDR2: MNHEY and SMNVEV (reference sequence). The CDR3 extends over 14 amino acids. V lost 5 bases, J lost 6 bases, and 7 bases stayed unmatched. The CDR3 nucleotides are TGTGCCAGCAGTATAAACAGGGGGCAGGCTGAAGCTTTCTTT. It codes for CASSINRGQAEAFF.

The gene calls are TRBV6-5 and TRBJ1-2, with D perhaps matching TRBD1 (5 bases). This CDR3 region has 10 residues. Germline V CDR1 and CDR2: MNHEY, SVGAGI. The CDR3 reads CGAGPAGYTF. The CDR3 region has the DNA TGTGGGGCGGGGCCAGCTGGCTACACCTTC.

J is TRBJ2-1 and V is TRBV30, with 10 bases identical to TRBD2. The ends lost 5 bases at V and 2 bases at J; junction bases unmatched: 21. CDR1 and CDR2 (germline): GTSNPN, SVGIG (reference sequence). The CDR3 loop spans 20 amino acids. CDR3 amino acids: CAWGPPRTSGTRRAYNEQFF. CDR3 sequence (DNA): TGTGCCTGGGGGCCTCCACGCACTAGCGGGACGCGGCGGGCCTACAATGAGCAGTTCTTC.

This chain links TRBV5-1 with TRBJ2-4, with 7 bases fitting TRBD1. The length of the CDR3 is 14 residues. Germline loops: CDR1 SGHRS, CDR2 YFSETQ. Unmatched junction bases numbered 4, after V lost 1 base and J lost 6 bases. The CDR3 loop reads CASSLTGVGNIQYF. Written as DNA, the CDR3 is TGCGCCAGCAGCTTGACAGGGGTTGGAAACATTCAGTACTTC.

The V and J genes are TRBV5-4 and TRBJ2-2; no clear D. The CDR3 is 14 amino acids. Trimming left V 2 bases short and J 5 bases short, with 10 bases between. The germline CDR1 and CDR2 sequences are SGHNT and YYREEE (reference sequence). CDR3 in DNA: TGTGCCAGCAGCTTTTACATGGGAACCGGGGAGCTGTTTTTT. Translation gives CASSFYMGTGELFF.

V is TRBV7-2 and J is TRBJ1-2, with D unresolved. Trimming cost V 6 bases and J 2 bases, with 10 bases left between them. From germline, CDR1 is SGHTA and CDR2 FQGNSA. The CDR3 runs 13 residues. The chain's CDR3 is CASSQDPNYGYTF. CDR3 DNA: TGTGCCAGCAGTCAGGACCCCAACTATGGCTACACCTTC.